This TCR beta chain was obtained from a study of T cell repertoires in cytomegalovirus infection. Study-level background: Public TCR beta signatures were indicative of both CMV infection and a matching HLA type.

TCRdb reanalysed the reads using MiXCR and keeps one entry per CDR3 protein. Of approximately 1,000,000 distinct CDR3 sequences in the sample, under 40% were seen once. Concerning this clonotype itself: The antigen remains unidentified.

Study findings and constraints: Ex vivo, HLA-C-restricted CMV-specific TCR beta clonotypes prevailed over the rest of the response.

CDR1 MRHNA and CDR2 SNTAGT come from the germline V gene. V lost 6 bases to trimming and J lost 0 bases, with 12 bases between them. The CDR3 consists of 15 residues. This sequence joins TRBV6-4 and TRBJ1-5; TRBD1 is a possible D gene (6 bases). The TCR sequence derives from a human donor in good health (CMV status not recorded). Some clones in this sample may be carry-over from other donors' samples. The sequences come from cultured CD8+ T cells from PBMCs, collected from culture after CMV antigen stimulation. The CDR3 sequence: CASRSSGDSNQPQHF. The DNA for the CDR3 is TGTGCCAGCAGGAGTTCAGGGGATAGCAATCAGCCCCAGCATTTT.